One and the same sample provided the 12 T cell receptor beta chains below, sequenced in a study of T cell responses to AZD1222 COVID-19 vaccine. Clones were read by immunoSEQ multiplex PCR, and TCRdb kept only the in-frame ones, dropping some. The repertoire holds approximately 200,000 clones, 90% to 95% seen once, with 0.9% to 1.1% in the top ten. Specimen: peripheral blood, collected 28 days after the second AZD1222 dose. The receptors were sampled from an adult who received the AZD1222 COVID-19 vaccine.

The chain links TRBV4-2 to TRBJ1-3; D ambiguous. V was cut by 1 base and J by 0 bases, with 7 bases left in between. Germline V lookup: CDR1 LGHNA, CDR2 YNFKEQ. The CDR3 contains 15 residues. The CDR3, as DNA: TGTGCCAGCAGCCAAGTGGGGTTCTCTGGAAACACCATATATTTT. Translation gives CASSQVGFSGNTIYF.

The V and J genes are TRBV2 and TRBJ1-3, with a weak D call TRBD1 (6 bases). CDR3 length: 12 amino acids. The V gene lost 7 bases and the J gene lost 5 bases, with 9 bases spanning the gap. Germline-derived CDR1 and CDR2 are SNHLY and FYNNEI. CDR3 amino acids: CASIQGRNTIYF. The CDR3 region has the DNA TGTGCCAGCATCCAGGGGAGAAACACCATATATTTT.

This chain uses TRBV27 with TRBJ2-3; the D gene is possibly TRBD1 (6 bases). The CDR3 spans 15 residues. Deletions cut 1 base from V and 0 bases from J, with 8 bases between. Germline CDR1 MNHEY, CDR2 SMNVEV (reference sequence). CDR3 nucleotides: TGTGCCAGCAGTTTATGGGGACAAAGCACAGATACGCAGTATTTT. Its protein is CASSLWGQSTDTQYF.

V gene TRBV6-1 combines with J gene TRBJ2-6; the match to TRBD1 covers 8 bases. Germline CDR1 MNHNS, CDR2 SASEGT. J lost 2 bases, V lost 2 bases, and 8 bases had no gene match. The CDR3 runs 18 residues. The CDR3 here is CASSESPGGSTGANVLTF. Here the CDR3 DNA reads TGTGCCAGCAGTGAAAGCCCAGGGGGCTCCACTGGGGCCAACGTCCTGACTTTC.

CDR3 sequence reads: CASSPPGQGAEKLFF. In DNA, the CDR3 is TGTGCCAGCTCACCACCGGGACAGGGGGCTGAAAAACTGTTTTTT. The chain employs TRBV18 and TRBJ1-4, with TRBD1 matching over 12 bases. Germline CDR1 and CDR2: KGHSH and LQKENI. V lost 0 bases and J lost 7; bases outside the gene matches: 0. The CDR3 length is 15 residues.

The V gene is TRBV10-3, the J gene TRBJ1-5; D unclear. Trimming pared 2 bases from V and 4 bases from J, leaving 15 bases between. Germline CDR1 is ENHRY and CDR2 is SYGVKD. The CDR3 loop spans 16 amino acids. CDR3 nucleotides: TGTGCCATCAGTGAGGATTCGGCTGCCAGAAATCAGCCCCAGCATTTT. This translates into CAISEDSAARNQPQHF.

This sequence joins TRBV18 and TRBJ2-7, with 9 bases fitting TRBD1. The V gene's germline CDR1 is KGHSH and CDR2 LQKENI. The CDR3 covers 15 residues. V lost 5 bases, J lost 3 bases, and 8 bases stayed unmatched. The CDR3 nucleotides are TGTGCCAGCTCAGCCGGGACAGGGAACTTCTACGAGCAGTACTTC. This translates into CASSAGTGNFYEQYF.

The chain couples TRBV2 to TRBJ1-4, with D possibly TRBD1 on 5 matching bases. In germline, CDR1 is SNHLY, CDR2 FYNNEI. The length of the CDR3 is 13 residues. V was cut by 6 bases and J by 14 bases, with 19 bases left in between. The CDR3 is CASSETDLRGLFF. The CDR3 region has the DNA TGTGCCAGCAGCGAGACAGACCTCCGCGGGCTGTTTTTT.

The rearrangement links TRBV7-2 to TRBJ2-7, with a tentative D call TRBD1 (5 bases). Germline CDR1 reads SGHTA; CDR2 reads FQGNSA. The ends were cut back, 6 bases at V and 6 bases at J, with 18 bases in the middle. The CDR3 covers 14 residues. Here the CDR3 reads CASRRPTESLEQYF. In DNA, the CDR3 is TGTGCCAGCAGACGTCCGACAGAGTCCCTCGAGCAGTACTTC.

The chain joins TRBV10-3 to TRBJ2-3; D possibly corresponds to TRBD1 (7 bases). The germline gives CDR1 ENHRY, CDR2 SYGVKD. The CDR3 contains 12 residues. V lost 11 bases to trimming and J lost 6 bases, with 15 bases between them. The CDR3 DNA follows: TGTGCCGTCACAGGGGCGGGGGATACGCAGTATTTT. It specifies CAVTGAGDTQYF.

The chain is built from TRBV4-2 and TRBJ1-5; D gene ambiguous. The CDR3 spans 17 residues. V was clipped by 0 bases and J by 6 bases, with 18 bases between them. CDR1 is LGHNA, CDR2 YNFKEQ, per germline. As DNA, the CDR3 is TGTGCCAGCAGCCAAGATTCGTTGGGCTGGGAATCTCAGCCCCAGCATTTT. Translated, it gives CASSQDSLGWESQPQHF.

V is TRBV27 and J is TRBJ1-6; D is unclear. Trimming removed 6 bases from V and 6 bases from J, with 6 bases in between. The CDR3 is 12 amino acids. In germline, CDR1 is MNHEY, CDR2 SMNVEV (reference sequence). CDR3 residues: CASRLTNSPLHF. In DNA form, the CDR3 reads TGTGCCAGCAGGCTAACTAATTCACCCCTCCACTTT.